The source of this T cell receptor (beta chain) is a study of OX40 agonist ivuxolimab in advanced cancers. Overall study: The study treated patients with ivuxolimab, an agonistic anti-OX40 (CD134) antibody. Three patients had partial responses: one hepatocellular carcinoma, two cutaneous melanoma. General observations from the study: Blood T cells, both CD4+ and CD8+, expanded clonally by week 6 at 0.1 to 3.0 mg/kg.

A history of autoimmune disease or systemic immunosuppression excluded patients. As to this clone: The antigen is not known.

Assay: immunoSEQ multiplex PCR; the TCRdb copy retains only in-frame clones and omits some. The sample has 60,000 to 90,000 clones; roughly nine tenths are singletons. Germline V CDR1 and CDR2: SGHTA, FQGNSA. The CDR3 totals 15 residues. The junction had 9 bases not matched to a gene; V was cut back by 5 bases and J by 2 bases. The material was CD4+ or CD8+ T cells sorted from blood, obtained in a trial of the OX40 agonist ivuxolimab. The chain joins TRBV7-2 to TRBJ2-7; 7 nucleotides align to TRBD2. The clonotype originates from an adult with an advanced solid tumor such as melanoma, head and neck, liver or kidney cancer. The CDR3 sequence is CASSLLGAGAYEQYF. In nucleotides, the CDR3 is TGTGCCAGCAGCCTCCTCGGGGCGGGGGCCTACGAGCAGTACTTC.